This entry lists 23 T cell receptor beta chains sequenced from one sample in a study of molecular identifiers for immune sequencing clone quantification. From the PCR reads, TCRdb called clonotypes with MiXCR, one entry per CDR3 protein. The table records 600,000 to 650,000 distinct CDR3 sequences, about 20% of them present only once. The sequencing sample was made of naive CD8+ T cells from blood, with Jurkat cell RNA spiked in. The subset denotes: FACS-sorted CD8+CD4-CCR7+CD45RA+ naive T cells. The receptors were gathered from a human donor in good health. Some libraries in this study had Jurkat cell RNA spiked in.

Of note for this clonotype: A much larger clone differs by one base, so this may be a read error. The chain employs TRBV19 and TRBJ2-3; 8 bases line up with TRBD2. Germline CDR1 and CDR2: LNHDA and SQIVND (reference sequence). The CDR3 runs to 15 residues. The CDR3 nucleotides read TGTGCCAGTAGGCCCGGGACTAGAGGCACAGATGCGCAGTATTTT. It yields the protein CASRPGTRGTDAQYF.

The chain joins TRBV4-3 to TRBJ2-7; no clear D. Trimming shortened V by 1 base and J by 0 bases, and 7 bases separated the two germline ends. The CDR3 has 14 residues. Per the germline V gene, CDR1 is LGHNA and CDR2 is YSLEER. The CDR3 DNA reads as TGCGCCAGCAGCCAAGGTTCAGACTCCTACGAGCAGTACTTC. Its protein product is CASSQGSDSYEQYF.

This clonotype was found many times. This chain joins TRBV7-9 and TRBJ2-7; the D is unclear. CDR1 is SEHNR and CDR2 is FQNEAQ in the germline V gene (reference sequence). The V end was cut by 3 bases, the J end by 0 bases, with 12 bases between. CDR3 length: 15 amino acids. The CDR3 here is CASSFDTDPSYEQYF. The CDR3 nucleotides are TGTGCCAGCAGCTTCGACACGGATCCCTCCTACGAGCAGTACTTC.

This clonotype turned up a few times. This chain connects TRBV6-2 or TRBV6-3 to TRBJ1-5; D may be TRBD1 (5 bases). The ends were cut back, 6 bases at V and 0 bases at J, with 18 bases in the middle. Germline V CDR1 and CDR2: MNHEY, SVGEGT. The CDR3 spans 17 residues. The CDR3 DNA sequence: TGTGCCAGCAGCCGTACCCTCGGGACGGATAGCAATCAGCCCCAGCATTTT. This codes for CASSRTLGTDSNQPQHF.

This clonotype was seen once. This could be a read error, since a much larger clone is one nucleotide away. The chain combines TRBV5-1 with TRBJ2-7; 9 positions agree with TRBD2. This CDR3 has 15 residues. Unmatched junction bases numbered 5, after V lost 0 bases and J lost 4 bases. Germline V gene lookup returns CDR1 SGHRS and CDR2 YFSETQ. CDR3 nucleotide sequence: TGCGCCAGCAGCTTGGTAATAGCGGGGGCTTACGAGCAGTACTTC. Protein sequence: CASSLVIAGAYEQYF. The full variable domain, in which reference TRBV5-1 and TRBJ2-7 provide the parts outside the CDR3, is KAGVTQTPRYLIKTRGQQVTLSCSPISGHRSVSWYQQTPGQGLQFLFEYFSETQRNKGNFPGRFSGRQFSNSRSEMNVSTLELGDSALYLCASSLVIAGAYEQYFGPGTRLTVT.

The genes are TRBV20-1 and TRBJ2-1; D tentatively reads TRBD1 or TRBD2 (5 bases each). This CDR3 comprises 15 residues. Germline V lookup: CDR1 DFQATT, CDR2 SNEGSKA (reference sequence). Deletions cut 2 bases from V and 2 bases from J, with 13 bases between. The CDR3 DNA reads as TGCAGTGCTAGACTCCCCGGGGACCCCTACAATGAGCAGTTCTTC. Protein sequence: CSARLPGDPYNEQFF.

This clonotype was seen more than once but under ten times. The genes are TRBV6-1 and TRBJ2-3; 7 bases fit TRBD2. The germline V gene encodes CDR1 MNHNS and CDR2 SASEGT. This CDR3 has 19 residues. V dropped 5 bases and J dropped 0; count of bases not matched to a gene: 17. CDR3 residues: CASSPNPGRATSSTDTQYF. CDR3 bases: TGTGCCAGCAGTCCAAACCCGGGGAGGGCAACCTCTAGCACAGATACGCAGTATTTT.

This chain joins TRBV7-9 and TRBJ2-7; D gene ambiguous. V was trimmed by 2 bases and J by 5 bases, leaving 10 bases between them. Germline V CDR1 and CDR2: SEHNR, FQNEAQ (reference sequence). This CDR3 comprises 13 residues. CDR3 protein: CASSLMISNEQYF. CDR3 nucleotides: TGTGCCAGCAGCTTAATGATCTCTAACGAGCAGTACTTC.

The chain carries TRBV27 and TRBJ2-7, with D perhaps matching TRBD2 (6 bases). The V gene lost 4 bases and the J gene lost 2 bases, with 12 bases spanning the gap. The germline CDR1 and CDR2 sequences are MNHEY and SMNVEV (reference sequence). The CDR3 contains 14 residues. CDR3 DNA: TGTGCCAGCAGTTGGGCGCTAGCGACCTACGAGCAGTACTTC. It encodes CASSWALATYEQYF.

V and J are TRBV15 and TRBJ2-7, with 8 bases aligning to TRBD1. Unmatched junction bases numbered 8, after V lost 0 bases and J lost 4 bases. Germline V gene sequence: CDR1 LNHNV, CDR2 YYDKDF (reference sequence). The CDR3 contains 16 residues. The CDR3 spells CATSRDKQQGAYEQYF. The CDR3 nucleotides are TGTGCCACCAGCAGAGACAAGCAGCAGGGGGCTTACGAGCAGTACTTC.

Details on this clonotype: One end of the junction is discordant with germline, which a read error may explain. The chain carries TRBV6-2 or TRBV6-3 and TRBJ2-2; D not resolved. CDR3 length: 14 residues. Germline V CDR1 and CDR2: MNHEY, SVGEGT. The CDR3 is CASGYIGVTGELFF. CDR3 coding DNA: TGTGCCAGCGGTTACATCGGAGTCACCGGGGAGCTGTTTTTT.

V usage is TRBV11-2 and J usage is TRBJ2-2, with 9 positions matching TRBD1. The junction had 5 bases not matched to a gene; V was cut back by 3 bases and J by 6 bases. This CDR3 spans 15 amino acids. Germline assignment: CDR1 SGHAT and CDR2 FQNNGV. The CDR3 region has the DNA TGTGCCAGCAGCTTGGACAGGGGTTTGCCCGGGGAGCTGTTTTTT. This codes for CASSLDRGLPGELFF.

A note on this clonotype: A single base separates this from a much larger clone, so it may be a read error. The genes are TRBV5-3 and TRBJ2-2; 8 nucleotides align to TRBD2. TRBV5-3 carries the ORF label, with uncertain function. The CDR3 runs to 15 residues. The CDR3 loop reads CASSFGGEASGGLFF. CDR3 nucleotide sequence: TGTGCCAGCAGCTTCGGGGGGGAAGCCTCCGGGGGGCTGTTTTTT.

Comment on this clonotype: A read error may explain this, as a much larger clone is one base away. This chain links TRBV30 with TRBJ2-7; possibly TRBD1 or TRBD2 for D (5 bases each). Deletions cut 4 bases from V and 4 bases from J, with 17 bases between. This CDR3 contains 14 residues. CDR1 and CDR2 (germline): GTSNPN, SVGIG (reference sequence). The CDR3 DNA reads TGTGCCTGGACCCCCGGGGCAAGAGTTTACGAGCAGTACTTC. Translating gives CAWTPGARVYEQYF.

Note on this clonotype: A much larger clone lies a single base off, so this may be a read error. This chain links TRBV28 with TRBJ2-4; D is ambiguous. The CDR3 has 11 residues. Germline CDR1 and CDR2: MDHEN and SYDVKM. CDR3 residues: CASSNIYIQCF. The CDR3 DNA follows: TGTGCCAGCAGCAACATCTACATTCAGTGCTTC.

This clonotype appeared a few times. The V call is TRBV4-3, the J call TRBJ2-7, with TRBD2 matching 10 bases. With 0 bases clipped from V and 3 bases from J, the junction kept 5 bases outside the gene matches. The V gene's germline CDR1 is LGHNA and CDR2 YSLEER. This CDR3 region has 16 residues. The CDR3 loop is CASSQDRTSGIYEQYF. The CDR3 DNA reads TGCGCCAGCAGCCAAGATCGAACTAGCGGGATCTACGAGCAGTACTTC.

Regarding this clonotype: A single base separates this from a much larger clone, so it may be a read error. V and J are TRBV4-3 and TRBJ1-5; D gene unclear. The CDR3 totals 17 residues. Germline V gives CDR1 LGHNA, CDR2 YSLEER. The V end lost 4 bases, the J end lost 2 bases, and 18 bases lay between the germline ends. The DNA for the CDR3 is TGCGCCAGCAGCCGAGATTACCCATTGTTCGGCAATCAGCCCCAGCATTTT. It codes for CASSRDYPLFGNQPQHF.

Ten or more counts support this clonotype. This chain connects TRBV7-2 to TRBJ2-3; unclear D gene. The V gene's germline CDR1 is SGHTA and CDR2 FQGNSA. The CDR3 length is 15 residues. V was trimmed by 1 base and J by 0 bases, leaving 8 bases between them. CDR3: CASSLEIFSTDTQYF. The CDR3 bases are TGTGCCAGCAGCTTAGAAATATTTAGCACAGATACGCAGTATTTT.

This clonotype was seen ten or more times. The chain has TRBV27 and TRBJ1-6; 7 nucleotides align to TRBD1. Germline CDR1 MNHEY, CDR2 SMNVEV (reference sequence). Trimming cost V 5 bases and J 4 bases; bases outside gene matches: 14. CDR3 length: 18 amino acids. In nucleotides, the CDR3 is TGTGCCAGCAGTCCTGGGACAGTGGTCTTTGGGTATAATTCACCCCTCCACTTT. This translates into CASSPGTVVFGYNSPLHF.

About this clonotype itself: A read error is possible here, since a much larger clone lies one base away. The V and J genes are TRBV3-1 and TRBJ1-1; TRBD1 might be the D (5 bases). This CDR3 is 14 amino acids long. Germline V gives CDR1 LGHDT, CDR2 YNNKEL (reference sequence). For the CDR3, the DNA is TGTGCCAGCAGCCCGGGTCGGGACCATCTTGAAGCCTTCTTT. This translates into CASSPGRDHLEAFF.

This clonotype was counted many times. The V gene is TRBV6-6, the J gene TRBJ2-7; D assignment may be TRBD1 or TRBD2 (7 bases each). The germline V gene encodes CDR1 MNHNY and CDR2 SVGAGI (reference sequence). Trimming left V 7 bases short and J 5 bases short, with 15 bases between. The CDR3 runs to 13 residues. The CDR3 spells CASTLQGRDEQYF. CDR3 DNA sequence: TGTGCCAGCACCTTACAGGGGAGGGACGAGCAGTACTTC.

This clonotype was seen ten or more times. The rearrangement uses TRBV14 and TRBJ2-5, with D possibly TRBD2 on 5 matching bases. The V end was cut by 9 bases, the J end by 7 bases, with 24 bases between. This CDR3 spans 15 amino acids. From germline, CDR1 is SGHDN and CDR2 FVKESK. The CDR3 spells CARFLTTSTIRTQYF. CDR3 sequence (DNA): TGTGCCAGGTTTTTGACTACGTCGACGATAAGGACCCAGTACTTC.

A word on this clonotype: The junction and the germline gene differ at one end; a read error may be behind it. This chain joins TRBV7-6 and TRBJ2-1; 10 bases fit TRBD2. Germline CDR1 is SGHVS and CDR2 is FNYEAQ. The CDR3 length is 16 residues. The CDR3 region is CASSYSLAGVHNGQFF. For the CDR3, the DNA is TGTGCCAGCAGCTACTCGCTAGCGGGAGTTCACAATGGGCAGTTCTTC. The variable domain in full, with the rest retrieved from reference TRBV7-6 and TRBJ2-1, is GAGVSQSPRYKVTKRGQDVALRCDPISGHVSLYWYRQALGQGPEFLTYFNYEAQQDKSGLPNDRFSAERPEGSISTLTIQRTEQRDSAMYRCASSYSLAGVHNGQFFGPGTRLTVL.